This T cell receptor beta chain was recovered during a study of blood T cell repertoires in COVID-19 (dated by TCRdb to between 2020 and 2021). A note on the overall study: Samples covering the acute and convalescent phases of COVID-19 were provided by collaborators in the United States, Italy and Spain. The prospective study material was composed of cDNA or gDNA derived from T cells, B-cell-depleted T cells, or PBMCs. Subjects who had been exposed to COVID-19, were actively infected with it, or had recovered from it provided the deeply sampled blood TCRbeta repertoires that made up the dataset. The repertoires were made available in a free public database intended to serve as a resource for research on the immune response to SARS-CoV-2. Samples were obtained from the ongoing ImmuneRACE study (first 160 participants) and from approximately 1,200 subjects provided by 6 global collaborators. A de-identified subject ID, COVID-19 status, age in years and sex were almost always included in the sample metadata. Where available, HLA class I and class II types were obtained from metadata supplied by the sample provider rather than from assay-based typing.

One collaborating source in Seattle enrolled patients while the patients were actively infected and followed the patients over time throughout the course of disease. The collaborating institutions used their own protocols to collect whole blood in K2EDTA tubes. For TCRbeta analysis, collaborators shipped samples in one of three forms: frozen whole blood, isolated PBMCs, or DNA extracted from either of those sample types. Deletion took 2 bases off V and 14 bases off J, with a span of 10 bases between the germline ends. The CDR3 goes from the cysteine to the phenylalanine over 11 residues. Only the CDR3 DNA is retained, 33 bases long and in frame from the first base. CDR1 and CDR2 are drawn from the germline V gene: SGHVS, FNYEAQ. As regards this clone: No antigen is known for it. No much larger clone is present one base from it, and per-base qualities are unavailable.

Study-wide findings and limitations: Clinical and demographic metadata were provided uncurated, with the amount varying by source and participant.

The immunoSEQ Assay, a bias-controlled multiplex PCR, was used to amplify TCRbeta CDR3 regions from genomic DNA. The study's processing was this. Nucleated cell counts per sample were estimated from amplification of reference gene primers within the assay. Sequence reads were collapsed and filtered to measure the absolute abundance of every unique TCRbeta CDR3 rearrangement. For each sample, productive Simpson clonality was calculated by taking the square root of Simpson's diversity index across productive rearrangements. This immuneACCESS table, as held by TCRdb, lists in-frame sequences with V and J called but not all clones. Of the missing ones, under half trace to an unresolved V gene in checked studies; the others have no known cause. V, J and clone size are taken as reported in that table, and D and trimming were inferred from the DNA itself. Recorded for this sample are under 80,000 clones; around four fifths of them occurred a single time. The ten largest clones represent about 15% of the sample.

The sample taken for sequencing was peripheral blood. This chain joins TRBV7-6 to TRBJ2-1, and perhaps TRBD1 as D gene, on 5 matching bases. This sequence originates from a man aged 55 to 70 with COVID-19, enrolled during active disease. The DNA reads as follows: TGTGCCAGCAGCTTATTATACAGGAAGTTCTTC. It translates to CASSLLYRKFF.